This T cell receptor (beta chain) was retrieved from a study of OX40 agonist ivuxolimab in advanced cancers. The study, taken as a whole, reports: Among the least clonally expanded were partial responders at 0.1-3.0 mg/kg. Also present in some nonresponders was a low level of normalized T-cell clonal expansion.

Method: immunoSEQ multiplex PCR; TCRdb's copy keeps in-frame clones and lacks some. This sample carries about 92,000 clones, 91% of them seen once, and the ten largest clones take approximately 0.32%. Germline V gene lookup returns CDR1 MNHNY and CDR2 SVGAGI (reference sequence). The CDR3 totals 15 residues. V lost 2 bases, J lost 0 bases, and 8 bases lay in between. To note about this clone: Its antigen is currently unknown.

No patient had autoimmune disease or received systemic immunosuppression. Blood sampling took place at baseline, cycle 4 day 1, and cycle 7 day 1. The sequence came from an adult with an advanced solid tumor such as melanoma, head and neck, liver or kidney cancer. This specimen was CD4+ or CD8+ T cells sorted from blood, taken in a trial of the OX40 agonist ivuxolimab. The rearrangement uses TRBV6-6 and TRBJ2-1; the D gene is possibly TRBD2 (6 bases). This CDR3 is CASSYTSFSYNEQFF. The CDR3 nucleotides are TGTGCCAGCAGTTACACTAGCTTCTCCTACAATGAGCAGTTCTTC.